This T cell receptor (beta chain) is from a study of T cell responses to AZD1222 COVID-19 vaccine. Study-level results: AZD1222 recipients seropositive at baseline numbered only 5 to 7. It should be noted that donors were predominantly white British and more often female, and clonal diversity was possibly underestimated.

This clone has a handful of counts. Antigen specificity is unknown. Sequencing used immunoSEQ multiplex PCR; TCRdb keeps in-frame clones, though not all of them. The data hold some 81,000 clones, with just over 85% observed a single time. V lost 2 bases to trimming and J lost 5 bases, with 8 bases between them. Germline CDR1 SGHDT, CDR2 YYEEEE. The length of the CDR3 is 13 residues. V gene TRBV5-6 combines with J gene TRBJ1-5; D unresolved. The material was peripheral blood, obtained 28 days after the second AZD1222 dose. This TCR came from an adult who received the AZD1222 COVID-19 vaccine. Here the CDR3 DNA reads TGTGCCAGCAGCTTTGGTGTCGATCAGCCCCAGCATTTT. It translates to CASSFGVDQPQHF.